A selection of T cell receptor beta chains follows, all from one sample in a study of blood T cell repertoires in COVID-19. Clones were read by immunoSEQ multiplex PCR, and TCRdb kept only the in-frame ones, dropping some. The table lists approximately 120,000 clones, around 86% of them singletons, with roughly 18% in the top ten. Sequencing input: peripheral blood. The receptors here all came from a woman aged 45-65 years who had recovered from COVID-19. The CDR3 runs from the conserved cysteine through the conserved F or W. Clone size is not always given. Where it is, it says once, few, many or a class for expanded clones.

J,size,V,CDR3
TRBJ2-2,NA,TRBV5-1,CASSSGTGNTGELFF
TRBJ1-1,NA,TRBV5-1,CASSFLGRVGTEAFF
TRBJ1-1,NA,TRBV18,CASSPQGARTFNTEAFF
TRBJ1-2,NA,TRBV7-8,CASSLPGRNYGYTF
TRBJ1-2,NA,TRBV3-1/TRBV3-2,CASSQEWTGSLYGYTF
TRBJ1-1,NA,TRBV6-5,CASSAVSTGDTEAFF
TRBJ1-1,NA,TRBV6-5,CASSKASGSNTEAFF
TRBJ2-7,NA,TRBV10-1,CASSRSTSYEQYF
TRBJ1-2,NA,TRBV2,CASSVDGANYGYTF
TRBJ1-1,NA,TRBV3-1/TRBV3-2,CASSQDPGEGTEAFF
TRBJ1-2,NA,TRBV29-1,CSVNPSPIYGYTF
TRBJ2-3,NA,TRBV2,CASRDLASYAYTQYF
TRBJ2-3,NA,TRBV11-2,CASSLRWGATDTQYF
TRBJ2-3,NA,TRBV7-8,CASSLVRGGLAGISTDTQYF
TRBJ2-2,NA,TRBV9,CASSVGDIGRVAGELFF
TRBJ2-5,NA,TRBV5-6,CASSWLGTQYF
TRBJ2-3,NA,TRBV5-1,CASSLMDSRTDTQYF
TRBJ2-1,NA,TRBV30,CAWSGLAGAHEQFF
TRBJ2-7,NA,TRBV18,CASSPYGLYEQYF
TRBJ1-4,NA,TRBV11-2,CASSPFRGQTNEKLFF
TRBJ1-5,once,TRBV4-2,CASSHGQGRSPGNQPQHF
TRBJ1-2,once,TRBV19,CASSLLRSLYVGYTF
TRBJ1-5,few,TRBV24-1,CATSDAVWGNQPQHF
TRBJ1-6,once,TRBV11-1,CASSLEDRGPSPLHF
TRBJ1-1,NA,TRBV2,CASSEETGGLSFF
TRBJ1-4,NA,TRBV29-1,CSVDKGNEKLFF
TRBJ1-5,NA,TRBV28,CASSSTPGQDF
TRBJ2-1,NA,TRBV7-8,CASSLARLSGEQFF
TRBJ2-7,NA,TRBV7-2,CASSSQGYEQYF
TRBJ2-2,once,TRBV25-1,CASSLTGLNTGELFF
TRBJ1-2,NA,TRBV28,CASSRSFSGIYGYTF
TRBJ2-1,NA,TRBV3-1/TRBV3-2,CASSPRDRGRNEQFF
TRBJ1-2,once,TRBV9,CASSVQRGGGRPTNYGYTF
TRBJ2-2,NA,TRBV9,CASSVAGANTGELFF
TRBJ2-1,NA,TRBV6-5,CASSTPKGIVNEQFF
TRBJ2-5,NA,TRBV2,CASRETGAGETQYF
TRBJ2-1,NA,TRBV4-1,CASSQVFFGQWSSYNEQFF
TRBJ1-4,NA,TRBV5-1,CASMQGPNEKLFF
TRBJ2-7,NA,TRBV5-1,CASSMGGGEQYF
TRBJ2-2,NA,TRBV10-3,CAISDIGELFF
TRBJ2-1,NA,TRBV4-1,CASSQHTSAARNEQFF
TRBJ1-2,NA,TRBV5-1,CASSLGTSRQGNYGYTF
TRBJ2-3,NA,TRBV5-1,CASSPEGPRAQYF
TRBJ1-1,NA,TRBV18,CASSQRTDTEAFF
TRBJ2-7,NA,TRBV9,CASSVGRGPYEQYF
TRBJ2-5,NA,TRBV10-3,CAISDMGETQYF
TRBJ1-2,NA,TRBV14,CASSQVADYYGYTF
TRBJ2-2,NA,TRBV7-2,CASSPGLANTGELFF
TRBJ2-3,NA,TRBV7-2,CASSIRGTSGGARGDTQYF
TRBJ1-4,NA,TRBV11-3,CASSWGGGPGEKLFF
TRBJ1-4,NA,TRBV6-5,CASSYGGEYEKLFF
TRBJ2-3,NA,TRBV12-3/TRBV12-4,CASSPRGSDTQYF
TRBJ1-2,NA,TRBV10-3,CATTGTGNYGYTF
TRBJ1-3,NA,TRBV18,CASSPQNRGGNTIYF